This TCR beta chain was profiled in a study of spatial heterogeneity in lung cancer. Points from the study as a whole: For expanded intratumoral alpha and beta TCRs, counts tracked tumor mutation counts. Expanded TCRs classified as ubiquitous or regional were counted, and these counts tracked ubiquitous and regional nonsynonymous mutations, respectively.

A unique molecular identifier was carried by every single TCR cDNA molecule. In TCRdb, the 5' RACE reads were re-called with MiXCR into one record per CDR3 protein. The table lists approximately 8,500 distinct CDR3 sequences, around 12% of them singletons, with approximately 11% in the top ten. Comments on this clonotype: Its matching antigen is unknown. This beta chain slipped into a library made for alpha chains as a stray read, so its size is not meaningful.

Time point meaning: sample taken at primary tumor resection. Patients with untreated early-stage non-small cell lung cancer, numbering 72, were the donors. Whole RNA was taken from tumor, nontumor lung or frozen PBMC; it was then sequenced unsorted. The origin of this receptor is a male donor with early-stage non-small cell lung cancer. Sequenced material: lung tumor tissue, taken at surgery.

The CDR3 spells CASSPPGTGSYEQYF. The DNA of the CDR3 is TGTGCCAGCTCACCACCGGGGACAGGATCCTACGAGCAGTACTTC. The genes are TRBV18 and TRBJ2-7; 8 positions match TRBD1. Losses at the gene ends were 0 bases for V and 1 base for J; bases not matched to a gene: 2. The CDR3 length is 15 residues. Germline V lookup: CDR1 KGHSH, CDR2 LQKENI.